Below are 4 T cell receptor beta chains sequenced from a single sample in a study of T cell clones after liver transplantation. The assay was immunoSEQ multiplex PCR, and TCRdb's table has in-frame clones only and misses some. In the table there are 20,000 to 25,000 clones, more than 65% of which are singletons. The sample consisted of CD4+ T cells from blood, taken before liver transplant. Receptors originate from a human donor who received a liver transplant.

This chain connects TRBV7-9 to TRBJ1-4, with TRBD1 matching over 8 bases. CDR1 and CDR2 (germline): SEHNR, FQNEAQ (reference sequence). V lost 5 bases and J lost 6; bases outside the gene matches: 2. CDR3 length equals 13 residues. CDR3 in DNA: TGTGCCAGCAGCCCGACAGGGGATGAAAAACTGTTTTTT. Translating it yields CASSPTGDEKLFF.

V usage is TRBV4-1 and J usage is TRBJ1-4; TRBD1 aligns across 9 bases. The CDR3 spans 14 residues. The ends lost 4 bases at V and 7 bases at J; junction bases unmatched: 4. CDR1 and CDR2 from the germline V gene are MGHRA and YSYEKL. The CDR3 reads CASSPGTGSEKLFF. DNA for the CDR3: TGCGCCAGCAGCCCAGGGACAGGGAGTGAAAAACTGTTTTTT.

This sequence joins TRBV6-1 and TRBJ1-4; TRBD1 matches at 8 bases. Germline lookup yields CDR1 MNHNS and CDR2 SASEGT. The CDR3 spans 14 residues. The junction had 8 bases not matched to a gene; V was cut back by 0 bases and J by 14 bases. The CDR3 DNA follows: TGTGCCAGCAGTGAAGCGATCGGGACAGGTCGGCTGTTTTTT. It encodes CASSEAIGTGRLFF.

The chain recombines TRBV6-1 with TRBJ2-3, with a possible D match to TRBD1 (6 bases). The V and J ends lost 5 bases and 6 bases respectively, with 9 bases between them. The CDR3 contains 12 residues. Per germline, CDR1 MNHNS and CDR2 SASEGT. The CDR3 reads CASSWGRDTQYF. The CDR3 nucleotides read TGTGCCAGCAGTTGGGGGCGGGATACGCAGTATTTT.